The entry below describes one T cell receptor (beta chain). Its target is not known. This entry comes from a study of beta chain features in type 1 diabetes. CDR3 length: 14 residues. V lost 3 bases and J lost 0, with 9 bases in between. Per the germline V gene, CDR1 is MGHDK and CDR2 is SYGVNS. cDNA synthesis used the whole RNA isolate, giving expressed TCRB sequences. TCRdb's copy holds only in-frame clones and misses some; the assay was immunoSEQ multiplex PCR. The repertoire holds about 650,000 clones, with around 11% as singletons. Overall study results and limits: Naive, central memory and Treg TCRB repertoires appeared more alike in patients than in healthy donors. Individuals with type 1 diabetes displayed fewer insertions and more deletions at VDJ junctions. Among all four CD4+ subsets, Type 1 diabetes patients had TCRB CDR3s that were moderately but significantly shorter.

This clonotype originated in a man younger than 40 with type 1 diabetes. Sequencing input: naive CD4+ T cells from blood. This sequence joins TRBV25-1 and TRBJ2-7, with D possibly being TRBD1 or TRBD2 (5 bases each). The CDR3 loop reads CASSDGTVSYEQYF. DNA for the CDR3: TGTGCCAGCAGTGACGGGACGGTCTCCTACGAGCAGTACTTC.